This is a list of T cell receptor beta chains from one sample in a study of blood T cell repertoires in COVID-19. Produced via immunoSEQ multiplex PCR; TCRdb's table is partial and in-frame only. The table lists more than 150,000 clones, just under 80% of them singletons. Source material: peripheral blood. These receptors were collected from an elderly woman with acute or convalescent COVID-19. Each CDR3 is given with its conserved first and last residue. Fields, in order: D gene, CDR3 length, clone size, J gene, V gene, CDR3 DNA, CDR3 protein. D genes are given only for firm matches. For some rows the clone size is stated as once, few or many, or as a class when expanded; others skip it.

d_call: TRBD1; cdr3_length: 15; clone_size: -; j_call: TRBJ1-1; v_call: TRBV7-9; cdr3_nt: TGTGCCAGCAGCTTTTTCGACAGGGGGGGCACTGAAGCTTTCTTT; cdr3_aa: CASSFFDRGGTEAFF
d_call: TRBD2; cdr3_length: 15; clone_size: once; j_call: TRBJ2-7; v_call: TRBV6-5; cdr3_nt: TGTGCCAGCAGAAACCTCGGGACTACATCCTACGAGCAGTACTTC; cdr3_aa: CASRNLGTTSYEQYF
d_call: -; cdr3_length: 14; clone_size: -; j_call: TRBJ2-5; v_call: TRBV18; cdr3_nt: TGTGCCAGCTCACCGTCTATTACTAAAGAGACCCAGTACTTC; cdr3_aa: CASSPSITKETQYF
d_call: TRBD1; cdr3_length: 15; clone_size: -; j_call: TRBJ1-3; v_call: TRBV25-1; cdr3_nt: TGTGCCAGCAGTAAGACAGGGAGCTCTGGAAACACCATATATTTT; cdr3_aa: CASSKTGSSGNTIYF
d_call: -; cdr3_length: 14; clone_size: -; j_call: TRBJ1-1; v_call: TRBV28; cdr3_nt: TGTGCCAGCACCCGGGGGGGTTGGAACACTGAAGCTTTCTTT; cdr3_aa: CASTRGGWNTEAFF
d_call: TRBD2; cdr3_length: 15; clone_size: -; j_call: TRBJ2-7; v_call: TRBV19; cdr3_nt: TGTGCCAGTAGTTCGACCGGGAGGGTGGGGGACGAGCAGTACTTC; cdr3_aa: CASSSTGRVGDEQYF
d_call: -; cdr3_length: 14; clone_size: -; j_call: TRBJ2-7; v_call: TRBV28; cdr3_nt: TGTGCCAGCAGGCCGGGACTAGGGGGCGGGGAGCAGTACTTC; cdr3_aa: CASRPGLGGGEQYF
d_call: -; cdr3_length: 14; clone_size: -; j_call: TRBJ2-2; v_call: TRBV2; cdr3_nt: TGTGCCAGCACCCCGAGGGGGGGCACCGGGGAGCTGTTTTTT; cdr3_aa: CASTPRGGTGELFF
d_call: -; cdr3_length: 13; clone_size: once; j_call: TRBJ1-4; v_call: TRBV3-1/TRBV3-2; cdr3_nt: TGTGCCAGCAGCCAAGGCCCCCTAGAGAAACTGTTTTTT; cdr3_aa: CASSQGPLEKLFF
d_call: -; cdr3_length: 19; clone_size: once; j_call: TRBJ1-5; v_call: TRBV21-1; cdr3_nt: TGTGCCAGCAGCAAAGTCCCGGGACAGGGGGGTTCTAGCAATCAGCCCCAGCATTTT; cdr3_aa: CASSKVPGQGGSSNQPQHF
d_call: -; cdr3_length: 13; clone_size: -; j_call: TRBJ1-2; v_call: TRBV2; cdr3_nt: TGTGCCAGCAGTGAACAGGGTAACTATGGCTACACCTTC; cdr3_aa: CASSEQGNYGYTF
d_call: TRBD2; cdr3_length: 16; clone_size: once; j_call: TRBJ2-3; v_call: TRBV11-3; cdr3_nt: TGTGCCAGCAGCTTGGGACTAGCGGGAGTGTCAGATACGCAGTATTTT; cdr3_aa: CASSLGLAGVSDTQYF
d_call: -; cdr3_length: 14; clone_size: -; j_call: TRBJ1-6; v_call: TRBV2; cdr3_nt: TGTGCCAGCAAGGGGTTAGGGGATAATTCACCCCTCCACTTT; cdr3_aa: CASKGLGDNSPLHF
d_call: TRBD1; cdr3_length: 15; clone_size: -; j_call: TRBJ2-7; v_call: TRBV27; cdr3_nt: TGTGCCAGCAGTTTATCGGCAGGGGGCGTCTACGAGCAGTACTTC; cdr3_aa: CASSLSAGGVYEQYF
d_call: -; cdr3_length: 14; clone_size: -; j_call: TRBJ2-2; v_call: TRBV4-1; cdr3_nt: TGCGCCAGCAGCCAAGATCGTCAGTCCGGGGAGCTGTTTTTT; cdr3_aa: CASSQDRQSGELFF
d_call: -; cdr3_length: 16; clone_size: once; j_call: TRBJ1-5; v_call: TRBV19; cdr3_nt: TGTGCCAGTAACCCACGTCGGGGGGGTAGCAATCAGCCCCAGCATTTT; cdr3_aa: CASNPRRGGSNQPQHF
d_call: TRBD2; cdr3_length: 17; clone_size: -; j_call: TRBJ2-3; v_call: TRBV28; cdr3_nt: TGTGCCAGCACTGGGACTAGCGGGGGGGCAGGCACAGATACGCAGTATTTT; cdr3_aa: CASTGTSGGAGTDTQYF
d_call: -; cdr3_length: 14; clone_size: -; j_call: TRBJ2-3; v_call: TRBV6-5; cdr3_nt: TGTGCCAGCCTGGTGACTACTAGCACAGATACGCAGTATTTT; cdr3_aa: CASLVTTSTDTQYF
d_call: TRBD1; cdr3_length: 15; clone_size: -; j_call: TRBJ1-2; v_call: TRBV10-2; cdr3_nt: TGCGCCAGCAGTGAGTCGAACAGGGGTAACTATGGCTACACCTTC; cdr3_aa: CASSESNRGNYGYTF
d_call: TRBD1; cdr3_length: 17; clone_size: -; j_call: TRBJ2-7; v_call: TRBV28; cdr3_nt: TGTGCCAGCACCTCGGGACAGGGGGCCTTGCCCTCCTACGAGCAGTACTTC; cdr3_aa: CASTSGQGALPSYEQYF
d_call: -; cdr3_length: 15; clone_size: -; j_call: TRBJ1-5; v_call: TRBV6-5; cdr3_nt: TGTGCCAGCAGGGCGGGGGCAGGACCCAATCAGCCCCAGCATTTT; cdr3_aa: CASRAGAGPNQPQHF
d_call: TRBD1; cdr3_length: 15; clone_size: -; j_call: TRBJ1-5; v_call: TRBV3-1/TRBV3-2; cdr3_nt: TGTGCCAGCAGCCAAGGGACAGGGGGCAATCAGCCCCAGCATTTT; cdr3_aa: CASSQGTGGNQPQHF
d_call: -; cdr3_length: 17; clone_size: -; j_call: TRBJ2-1; v_call: TRBV15; cdr3_nt: TGTGCCACCAAGGGCGGAGGCGGGGGCGAGGACTACAATGAGCAGTTCTTC; cdr3_aa: CATKGGGGGEDYNEQFF
d_call: TRBD2; cdr3_length: 14; clone_size: -; j_call: TRBJ2-1; v_call: TRBV9; cdr3_nt: TGTGCCAGCAGCGTCACTAGCGGGAACAATGAGCAGTTCTTC; cdr3_aa: CASSVTSGNNEQFF
d_call: TRBD1; cdr3_length: 14; clone_size: once; j_call: TRBJ1-4; v_call: TRBV2; cdr3_nt: TGTGCCAGCAGAAAACAGGGGACGAGTGAAAAACTGTTTTTT; cdr3_aa: CASRKQGTSEKLFF
d_call: TRBD2; cdr3_length: 12; clone_size: few; j_call: TRBJ2-2; v_call: TRBV19; cdr3_nt: TGTGCCAGTCGGGAGGGGGCCGGGGAGCTGTTTTTT; cdr3_aa: CASREGAGELFF
d_call: -; cdr3_length: 14; clone_size: -; j_call: TRBJ1-1; v_call: TRBV3-1/TRBV3-2; cdr3_nt: TGTGCCAGCAGCCAAGCGGGGGGGAACACTGAAGCTTTCTTT; cdr3_aa: CASSQAGGNTEAFF
d_call: -; cdr3_length: 15; clone_size: -; j_call: TRBJ2-1; v_call: TRBV5-1; cdr3_nt: TGCGCCAGCAGCTTGGTCGCGGTTTCCTACAATGAGCAGTTCTTC; cdr3_aa: CASSLVAVSYNEQFF
d_call: -; cdr3_length: 14; clone_size: -; j_call: TRBJ1-3; v_call: TRBV28; cdr3_nt: TGTGCCAGCAGTACCGGGGGGGCTGGAAACACCATATATTTT; cdr3_aa: CASSTGGAGNTIYF
d_call: -; cdr3_length: 16; clone_size: few; j_call: TRBJ1-3; v_call: TRBV3-1/TRBV3-2; cdr3_nt: TGTGCCAGCAGCCCGCGCCCCCCGATGGCTGGAAACACCATATATTTT; cdr3_aa: CASSPRPPMAGNTIYF
d_call: -; cdr3_length: 15; clone_size: -; j_call: TRBJ1-6; v_call: TRBV11-2; cdr3_nt: TGTGCCAGCAGCTCACCTTCCAGGGGCAATTCACCCCTCCACTTT; cdr3_aa: CASSSPSRGNSPLHF
d_call: -; cdr3_length: 13; clone_size: few; j_call: TRBJ1-1; v_call: TRBV19; cdr3_nt: TGTGCCAGTGAGGTATTCGGTGGCACTGAAGCTTTCTTT; cdr3_aa: CASEVFGGTEAFF
d_call: TRBD1; cdr3_length: 15; clone_size: -; j_call: TRBJ1-4; v_call: TRBV6-5; cdr3_nt: TGTGCCAGCAGGACACAGGGGGCCCTAAATGAAAAACTGTTTTTT; cdr3_aa: CASRTQGALNEKLFF
d_call: -; cdr3_length: 16; clone_size: -; j_call: TRBJ1-6; v_call: TRBV7-2; cdr3_nt: TGTGCCAGCAGACAACCGGGGCGGGGGAAAGATTCACCCCTCCACTTT; cdr3_aa: CASRQPGRGKDSPLHF
d_call: TRBD1; cdr3_length: 15; clone_size: -; j_call: TRBJ2-3; v_call: TRBV30; cdr3_nt: TGTGCCTGGACCCAACAGGGGGTCTCCACAGATACGCAGTATTTT; cdr3_aa: CAWTQQGVSTDTQYF
d_call: TRBD1; cdr3_length: 13; clone_size: -; j_call: TRBJ1-2; v_call: TRBV5-5; cdr3_nt: TGTGCCAGCAGCTTCAGACAGGGGGCTGGCTACACCTTC; cdr3_aa: CASSFRQGAGYTF
d_call: TRBD1; cdr3_length: 14; clone_size: -; j_call: TRBJ1-5; v_call: TRBV10-2; cdr3_nt: TGCGCCAGCAGTATAAACAGGGGCGGTCAGCCCCAGCATTTT; cdr3_aa: CASSINRGGQPQHF
d_call: TRBD2; cdr3_length: 12; clone_size: few; j_call: TRBJ2-5; v_call: TRBV5-1; cdr3_nt: TGCGCCAGCAGTAGCGGGCAAGAGACCCAGTACTTC; cdr3_aa: CASSSGQETQYF
d_call: -; cdr3_length: 16; clone_size: -; j_call: TRBJ1-4; v_call: TRBV7-9; cdr3_nt: TGTGCCAGCAGCACTACAGGTTTCCCAACTAATGAAAAACTGTTTTTT; cdr3_aa: CASSTTGFPTNEKLFF
d_call: -; cdr3_length: 14; clone_size: -; j_call: TRBJ1-5; v_call: TRBV15; cdr3_nt: TGTGCCACCAGCAGAGTAACGGGCAATCAGCCCCAGCATTTT; cdr3_aa: CATSRVTGNQPQHF
d_call: -; cdr3_length: 15; clone_size: -; j_call: TRBJ2-3; v_call: TRBV3-1/TRBV3-2; cdr3_nt: TGTGCCAGCAGCCTCAAGGGGGGGATCACAGATACGCAGTATTTT; cdr3_aa: CASSLKGGITDTQYF
d_call: -; cdr3_length: 15; clone_size: -; j_call: TRBJ1-2; v_call: TRBV19; cdr3_nt: TGTGCCAGTACCCCGAACGGGGGAGGCTTCTCTGGCTACACCTTC; cdr3_aa: CASTPNGGGFSGYTF